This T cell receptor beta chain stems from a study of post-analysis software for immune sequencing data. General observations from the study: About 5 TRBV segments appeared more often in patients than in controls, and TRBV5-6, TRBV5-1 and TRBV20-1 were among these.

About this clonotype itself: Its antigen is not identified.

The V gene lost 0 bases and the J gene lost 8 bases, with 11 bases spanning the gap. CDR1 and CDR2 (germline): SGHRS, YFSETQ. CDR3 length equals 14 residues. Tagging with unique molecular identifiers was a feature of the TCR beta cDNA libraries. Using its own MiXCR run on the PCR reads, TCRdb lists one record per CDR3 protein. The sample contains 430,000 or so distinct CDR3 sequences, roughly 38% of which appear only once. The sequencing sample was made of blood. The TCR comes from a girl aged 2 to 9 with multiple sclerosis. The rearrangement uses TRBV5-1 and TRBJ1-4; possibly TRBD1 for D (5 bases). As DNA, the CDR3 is TGCGCCAGCAGCTTGGGAGGGGAGGGCGAAAAACTGTTTTTT. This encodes CASSLGGEGEKLFF.